This T cell receptor (beta chain) was captured by sequencing in a study of CD8+CD57+ T cells in acquired aplastic anemia. Study-wide background: The average read count for CD4+ cells in healthy donors was 10 million to 12 million. Overall study findings and caveats: Overlap between patients and controls comprised 25 to 30 CD8+ CDR3 sequences.

The table lists this clonotype with many counts. The antigen is undetermined. Germline V CDR1 and CDR2: SQVTM, ANQGSEA. V was clipped by 6 bases and J by 8 bases, with 16 bases between them. The CDR3 loop spans 12 amino acids. Profiling of TCR beta VDJ combinations and CDR3 sequences used genomic DNA as template. Using its own MiXCR run on the reads, TCRdb lists one record per CDR3 protein. The top ten hold approximately 1% of the sample, which has about 160,000 distinct CDR3 sequences, roughly 45% seen once. The specimen sequenced was sorted CD4+, CD8+, or CD8+CD57+ T cells (not recorded which) from PBMCs. The clonotype originates from a human donor in good health. The chain uses TRBV29-1 and TRBJ1-2; no clear D. The CDR3 coding sequence is TGCAGCGTCGCTGCAAGCCATACCGGCTACACCTTC. Translating it yields CSVAASHTGYTF.